This entry describes one T cell receptor (beta chain). The antigen is undetermined. The sample originates from a study of T cell responses to AZD1222 COVID-19 vaccine. The repertoire was sequenced with immunoSEQ multiplex PCR; TCRdb's copy has only in-frame clones and lacks some. The data contain around 94,000 clones, 70% to 90% of them singletons. Study-level points and caveats: Targets within unmutated variant regions were reportedly found for nearly half of spike-specific TCRs.

The trim removed 5 bases at V and 6 bases at J, leaving 4 bases unmatched. Germline CDR1 MGHRA, CDR2 YSYEKL. The CDR3 sequence is 13 residues long. The chain couples TRBV4-1 to TRBJ2-7, with 10 bases identical to TRBD1. This sequence was found in an adult in good health. The material sequenced was peripheral blood, taken on day 0 of AZD1222 vaccination. CDR3 region: CASSLTGGVEQYF. The CDR3 DNA follows: TGCGCCAGCAGCTTGACAGGGGGCGTCGAGCAGTACTTC.